This note documents a single T cell receptor beta chain sequence. Its antigen is currently unknown. This sample is drawn from a study of cytomegalovirus exposure and HLA in healthy donors. Points from the study as a whole: Earlier analysis found most TCR beta V segments productive about 87% or about 30% of the time.

Germline V lookup: CDR1 SEHNR, CDR2 FQNEAQ (reference sequence). Trimming cost V 5 bases and J 5 bases, with 19 bases left between them. The CDR3 is 15 amino acids. It was with 60 Vbeta and 13 Jbeta primers that the PCR ran. Measured with immunoSEQ multiplex PCR; TCRdb has only the in-frame clones, and not every one. The top ten hold 1.5% to 2% of the sample, which has roughly 190,000 clones, about 81% seen once. V and J are TRBV7-9 and TRBJ2-7; perhaps TRBD1 as D (5 bases). The receptor comes from a man between 18 and 35 years old in good health and CMV-seronegative. Source material: PBMCs. CDR3 DNA sequence: TGTGCCAGCAGCCCCAGTTTGGCCAGGGTACACGAGCAGTACTTC. This translates into CASSPSLARVHEQYF.